These 5 T cell receptor beta chains came from one sample sequenced in a study of T cell clonality in common variable immunodeficiency. Whole-study findings and limits: Fewer deletions and N-nucleotide insertions were reportedly seen in common variable immunodeficiency TCR beta sequences.

Their specific antigens are unknown. TCRdb's table, derived via immunoSEQ multiplex PCR, lists solely in-frame clones and lacks some. The sample shows over 30,000 clones, none of them appearing just once. The material sequenced was peripheral blood mononuclear cells. The receptor set was obtained from a human donor with common variable immunodeficiency.

This clone was seen more than once but under ten times. The CDR3 end lies 3 residues beyond the end of the read and is filled in from the germline J gene. The rearrangement uses TRBV18 and TRBJ1-2; 8 nucleotides agree with TRBD1. In germline, CDR1 is KGHSH, CDR2 LQKENI. V dropped 3 bases and J dropped 6; count of bases not matched to a gene: 3. This CDR3 has 13 amino acids. Here the CDR3 reads CASSPTGANGYTF. CDR3 DNA (partial): TGTGCCAGCTCACCGACAGGGGCAAATGGC. Using reference TRBV18 and TRBJ1-2 for the parts outside the CDR3, the full variable domain is NAGVMQNPRHLVRRRGQEARLRCSPMKGHSHVYWYRQLPEEGLKFMVYLQKENIIDESGMPKERFSAEFPKEGPSILRIQQVVRGDSAAYFCASSPTGANGYTFGSGTRLTVV.

This clone was recorded at least ten times. The read terminates 3 residues ahead of where the CDR3 ends, so the germline J gene completes it. J is TRBJ2-1 and V is TRBV7-2; weak D call: TRBD1 (6 bases). Germline CDR1 SGHTA, CDR2 FQGNSA. The CDR3 runs to 14 residues. The germline V and J ends were trimmed by 5 bases and 6 bases, with 14 bases remaining between them. The covered CDR3 bases are TGTGCCAGCAGCGCTAAAATGGGGGCCAATGAG. This sequence encodes CASSAKMGANE. From start to end, the CDR3 is CASSAKMGANEQFF.

About this clone itself: The CDR3 extends 3 residues past the end of the read, so its final part is completed from the germline J gene. The chain recombines TRBV30 with TRBJ1-1; 7 bases are a match to TRBD1. With V trimmed by 4 bases and J by 7 bases, 9 bases remained unmatched. Germline V gene lookup returns CDR1 GTSNPN and CDR2 SVGIG (reference sequence). The CDR3 runs to 13 residues. CDR3 DNA (partial): TGTGCCTGGACCTCCGGGACAGTCATTGAA. Its protein product is CAWTSGTVIE. The whole CDR3 protein reads CAWTSGTVIEAFF.

The table lists this clone with many counts. The CDR3 end lies 3 residues beyond the end of the read and is filled in from the germline J gene. The rearrangement links TRBV7-2 to TRBJ1-1; possibly TRBD1 for D (6 bases). With 0 bases removed from V and 1 base from J, the gap between germline ends came to 9 bases. The germline V gene has CDR1 SGHTA and CDR2 FQGNSA. This CDR3 contains 15 residues. The chain's CDR3 is CASSLAETGNTEAFF. CDR3 DNA (partial): TGTGCCAGCAGCTTAGCGGAGACAGGGAACACTGAA.

This clone was seen at least ten times. Sequencing ends 3 residues short of the CDR3 end; the germline J gene provides the rest. The chain uses TRBV29-1 and TRBJ2-1, with D possibly TRBD1 on 5 matching bases. This CDR3 spans 13 amino acids. Germline V lookup: CDR1 SQVTM, CDR2 ANQGSEA. Trimming stripped 7 bases from V and 4 bases from J, with 14 bases between. The CDR3 DNA, read in part, is TGCAGCGCGTCGGCGAGACAGTACAATGAG. Residues: CSASARQYNE. The whole CDR3 reads CSASARQYNEQFF.